The source of this TCR beta chain is a study of CXCR3-negative and CXCR3-positive naive CD8 T cells. Findings and limits, study-wide: In CXCR3-positive naive cells, the TRB CDR3s were more hydrophobic than in CXCR3-negative naive cells.

With regard to this clonotype: What it binds is unknown.

The germline CDR1 and CDR2 sequences are SGHRS and YFSETQ. The CDR3 contains 14 residues. With UMI labels, 5' RACE was used to prepare the TRB cDNA libraries. Reprocessing the 5' RACE reads, TCRdb reports a single entry for every CDR3 protein and omits DNA. The listing contains about 110,000 distinct CDR3 sequences. Sequencing was done on a sample of naive CXCR3+ CD8+ T cells from blood. The subset was: CD45RO-CCR7+CD27+CD95- naive CD8+ T cells expressing CXCR3 (TNR3+). This sequence joins TRBV5-1 and TRBJ1-2; absent DNA, TCRdb's TRBD1 call cannot be checked. The origin of this receptor is a human donor in good health. Some clones in this sample may be carry-over from other donors' samples. The CDR3 spells CASSLVQGNYGYTF.